This TCR beta chain came from a study of vaccination effects on CD4 cells after COVID-19. Germline CDR1 is LGHDT and CDR2 is YNNKEL (reference sequence). Trimming at V came to 2 bases and at J to 6 bases, leaving 7 bases not matched to a gene. The CDR3 totals 17 residues. Findings of the study overall: Cross-reaction with common cold coronaviruses was seen in only 1 of 255 vaccine-induced clones from healthy vaccinees. Marked contraction was observed in infection-induced and vaccine-induced clones late after vaccination.

When around 10 days of culture had elapsed, CD4+ T cells were isolated. This table comes from immunoSEQ multiplex PCR, and its TCRdb copy is limited to in-frame clones, with some not included. The table includes tens of thousands of clones, 60% to 85% detected once. Regarding this clone: Its target is not known.

V gene TRBV3-1 (or the pseudogene TRBV3-2) combines with J gene TRBJ2-3; TRBD2 agrees at 14 bases. The sequence derives from a human donor who received a COVID-19 vaccine. The sequences come from CD4+ T cells from PBMCs cultured without peptide, collected before COVID-19 vaccination. CDR3 coding DNA: TGTGCCAGCAGCCAATCAGGACTAGCGGGGGGAGGCGATACGCAGTATTTT. Its protein product is CASSQSGLAGGGDTQYF.